This T cell receptor beta chain was captured in a study of T cell clusters in autoimmune cytopenias (dated by TCRdb to the late 2010s). With respect to the entire study: A median TRB sequencing depth of 51,575 reads per sample was reached, and a median of about 2,000 distinct TRB clonotypes per sample was obtained. Alongside healthy, CLL and autoimmune hepatitis controls, autoimmune cytopenia patients had their peripheral blood TRB and IGH repertoires sequenced at active disease and again during treatment follow-up. The study was designed to test whether a disease-specific immune repertoire signature usable as a blood-based biomarker is carried by autoimmune cytopenia patients.

Overall results and qualifications from the work: A lack of physiological T cell clusters in primary autoimmune cytopenia patients was suggested by GLIPH, as 51 clusters were found to be exclusive to healthy donors versus 15 to 20 exclusive to patients. Approximately 3-fold more exclusive TRB clusters were observed in healthy donors than in active autoimmune hepatitis patients, consistent with an autoimmunity-wide signature. TRB repertoire shifts, with less even repertoires observed in secondary cytopenia and CLL, were mostly attributed to lymphoma bias rather than autoimmunity. In the comparison of secondary cytopenia with CLL, the cluster-lack signature was not observed, apparently because the dominant lymphoma-associated repertoire masked the signature. The T cell clusters were defined only in silico, and the functional role of the clusters was left to be validated experimentally.

Per sample, 250 ng of peripheral blood genomic DNA, some 40,000 genome equivalents, was used for TRB amplification. The germline V gene (reference sequence) yields MNHNY for CDR1 and SVGAGI for CDR2. The CDR3 measures 13 amino acids from cysteine to phenylalanine. The protein alone is recorded here. With respect to this clonotype: Its specific antigen is unknown.

TRB rearrangements were amplified by multiplex PCR using a touch-down protocol with TRB-A and TRB-B primer pools mixed in one tube. Illumina adapters and sample indices were added to the amplicons through two consecutive PCR reactions using Phusion HS II polymerase. Amplicons were gel-purified with the NucleoSpin Gel and PCR Clean-up kit, then quantified by Qubit and quality-checked on an Agilent 2100 Bioanalyzer. Libraries were sequenced on an Illumina MiSeq using 600-cycle, single-indexed, paired-end runs. The published analysis was carried out like this. MiXCR version 2.1.12, together with the default MiXCR reference library, was used to align and assemble the TRB reads. A clone was defined by each unique CDR3 nucleotide sequence, and the analysis included only productive sequences supported by at least two reads. Repertoire diversity was assessed by alpha-parameterized diversity profiles (alpha 0 to 5), including Shannon (alpha 1) and Simpson (alpha 2) indices, computed with an R script. Combinatorial TRB VJ usage was computed with the tcR package and compared between cohorts by principal component analysis with ade4. GLIPH clustering of TCRbeta CDR3s was carried out on cohort pairs matched by age and read depth, and cluster frequencies were compared by Wilcoxon test. TCRdb reprocessed the reads into one record per CDR3 protein sequence, lacking DNA. The V and J calls and clone size come from TCRdb's table, not from the authors' own analysis. This sample's records show under 8,500 distinct CDR3 sequences. The ten largest clones represent around 6% of the sample.

Sequencing was carried out using peripheral blood. This sequence uses TRBV6-6 and TRBJ1-1. The receptor comes from a human donor with an autoimmune cytopenia or autoimmune hepatitis (not recorded which). The CDR3 region has the sequence CASRLRTNTEAFF.